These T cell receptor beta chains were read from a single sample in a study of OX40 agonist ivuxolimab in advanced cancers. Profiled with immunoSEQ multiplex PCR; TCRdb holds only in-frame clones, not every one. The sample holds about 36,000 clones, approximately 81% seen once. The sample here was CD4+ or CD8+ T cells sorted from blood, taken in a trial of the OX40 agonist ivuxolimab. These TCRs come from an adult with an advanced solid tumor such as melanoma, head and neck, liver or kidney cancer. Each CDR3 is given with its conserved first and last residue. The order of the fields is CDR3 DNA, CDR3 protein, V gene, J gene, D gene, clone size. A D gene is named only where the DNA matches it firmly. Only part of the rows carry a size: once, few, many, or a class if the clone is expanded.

TGTGCCAGCAGCTTAGGGCCCGAGTTTCGAGAGACCCAGTACTTC	CASSLGPEFRETQYF	TRBV7-8	TRBJ2-5	-	-
TGTGCCAGCAGTGTGGGACAGGGGGTACTGGAGCAGTTCTTC	CASSVGQGVLEQFF	TRBV6-1	TRBJ2-1	TRBD1	-
TGTGCCAGCTCGGGGCCAGGGGAGACCCAGTACTTC	CASSGPGETQYF	TRBV28	TRBJ2-5	-	-
TGTGCCAGCAGTGACAGGCGCACCGGGGAGCTGTTTTTT	CASSDRRTGELFF	TRBV2	TRBJ2-2	-	-
TGTGCCAGCAGCGAGGTCCAGGGGGCCTACGAGCAGTACTTC	CASSEVQGAYEQYF	TRBV5-5	TRBJ2-7	TRBD1	-
TGTGCCAGCAGTGAAATTGTTGCGGGGGGGGGCAATGAGCAGTTCTTC	CASSEIVAGGGNEQFF	TRBV6-1	TRBJ2-1	TRBD2	-
TGTGCCAGCAGCTTCAAGAGCGGTCAGCCCCAGCATTTT	CASSFKSGQPQHF	TRBV11-3	TRBJ1-5	-	-
TGTGCCAGCAGTGAGGGGTTTGGAAATGAAAAACTGTTTTTT	CASSEGFGNEKLFF	TRBV2	TRBJ1-4	-	-
TGTGCCAGTAGTATCGACAACTTGGGGACTGAAGCTTTCTTT	CASSIDNLGTEAFF	TRBV19	TRBJ1-1	-	-
TGTGCCAGCAGCCAGACGACAGAGAACACTGAAGCTTTCTTT	CASSQTTENTEAFF	TRBV7-8	TRBJ1-1	-	-
TGTGCCAGCACCTTACCCACTTCCTACGAGCAGTACTTC	CASTLPTSYEQYF	TRBV28	TRBJ2-7	-	-
TGTGCCAGCCAGGGGGCGGGTGCTGTAAACATTCAGTACTTC	CASQGAGAVNIQYF	TRBV5-6	TRBJ2-4	TRBD1	-
TGTGCCTGCAGGGGGGCGGGCACCGGGGAGCTGTTTTTT	CACRGAGTGELFF	TRBV7-2	TRBJ2-2	-	-
TGTGCCAGCAGCTTTGACACTGAAGCTTTCTTT	CASSFDTEAFF	TRBV11-2	TRBJ1-1	-	once
TGTGCCAGCAGCTTAGCGCGGGCAGGGGCCAATGAGCAGTTCTTC	CASSLARAGANEQFF	TRBV7-8	TRBJ2-1	-	-
TGCGCCAGCAGTCAAGGGGACAGGCGGGGCTACACCTTC	CASSQGDRRGYTF	TRBV23-1	TRBJ1-2	TRBD1	-
TGTGCCATCAGTGAGGGGCGGGGGTCTGGCACAGATACGCAGTATTTT	CAISEGRGSGTDTQYF	TRBV10-3	TRBJ2-3	TRBD2	once
TGTGCAAGTCGCTTAGTCCGGTGCGTGTTCACAGATACGCAGTATTTT	CASRLVRCVFTDTQYF	TRBV12-2	TRBJ2-3	-	-
TGCGCCAGCACGGACAGAGGCAATCAGCCCCAGCATTTT	CASTDRGNQPQHF	TRBV10-2	TRBJ1-5	-	-
TGTGCCAGCAGCACAGGCTTAGCTAACTATGGCTACACCTTC	CASSTGLANYGYTF	TRBV28	TRBJ1-2	-	-
TGTGCCAGCAGCTTAGACCCGGGCACAGATACGCAGTATTTT	CASSLDPGTDTQYF	TRBV7-3	TRBJ2-3	-	few
TGCAGCGTTTCGACTAGCGGTTCCTACGAGCAGTACTTC	CSVSTSGSYEQYF	TRBV29-1	TRBJ2-7	TRBD2	-
TGTGCCAGCAGCTTGGCGATAGGTCCAGGGGCCAACGTCCTGACTTTC	CASSLAIGPGANVLTF	TRBV5-8	TRBJ2-6	-	-
TGTGCCACCAGCAGAGGTTCGACAGGGCGCTCGTACGAGCAGTACTTC	CATSRGSTGRSYEQYF	TRBV15	TRBJ2-7	TRBD1	-
TGTGCCAGTAGTGTCCAGGGGGCGGGAGGGGCCAACGTCCTGACTTTC	CASSVQGAGGANVLTF	TRBV19	TRBJ2-6	TRBD1	-
TGTGCCAGCAGTGAGGTAGCGATTAGCACAGATACGCAGTATTTT	CASSEVAISTDTQYF	TRBV6-1	TRBJ2-3	-	-
TGCAGCGTTGAAGATGGGCGGGACAGGGGGAACTATGGCTACACCTTC	CSVEDGRDRGNYGYTF	TRBV29-1	TRBJ1-2	TRBD1	-
TGTGCCAGCAGCACAGGGGGCTTCACTGAAGCTTTCTTT	CASSTGGFTEAFF	TRBV6-1	TRBJ1-1	TRBD1	-
TGCGCCAGCAGCTTGGATCTGGGACAAGTGAACACTGAAGCTTTCTTT	CASSLDLGQVNTEAFF	TRBV5-1	TRBJ1-1	-	-
TGCGCCAGCAGCCGACTAGCGGGGGGGCAAGAGACCCAGTACTTC	CASSRLAGGQETQYF	TRBV4-1	TRBJ2-5	TRBD2	-
TGTGCCTGGAGGGGCGGACTAGCGGGAGTAAATGAGCAGTTCTTC	CAWRGGLAGVNEQFF	TRBV30	TRBJ2-1	TRBD2	-
TGTGCCAGCAGCTTATCGGGACAAAGCGGCCCTAGAGAGACCCAGTACTTC	CASSLSGQSGPRETQYF	TRBV7-9	TRBJ2-5	-	-
TGTGCCAGCAGCTTAGCTGGGGGGGCTGGGGAGACCCAGTACTTC	CASSLAGGAGETQYF	TRBV7-6	TRBJ2-5	-	-
TGTGCCAGCAGTCCCAGACTAGCGGGAGAGTTCTTC	CASSPRLAGEFF	TRBV2	TRBJ2-1	TRBD2	-
TGTGCCAGCAGTGAACACAGGGAGCTTCTGGTGACTGAAGCTTTCTTT	CASSEHRELLVTEAFF	TRBV6-1	TRBJ1-1	-	-
TGTGCCAGCAGCCCGTATATAGGTGGTGAGCAGTTCTTC	CASSPYIGGEQFF	TRBV9	TRBJ2-1	-	-
TGTGCCAGCAGGTCCGGGACTAGCTCCCTACAGCAGTACTTC	CASRSGTSSLQQYF	TRBV6-6	TRBJ2-7	TRBD2	-
TGTGCCAGCAGTGAAGGGGGGGTGAGCACAGATACGCAGTATTTT	CASSEGGVSTDTQYF	TRBV6-1	TRBJ2-3	-	-
TGTGCCAGCAGCTTAAACAGGGATCGTCTCTCTGGCTACACCTTC	CASSLNRDRLSGYTF	TRBV7-9	TRBJ1-2	-	-
TGTGCCAGCAGCTTTGATGGGACTAGCGGGAGGACACAGTACTTC	CASSFDGTSGRTQYF	TRBV7-2	TRBJ2-5	TRBD2	few
TGTGCCAGCAGGGGGGGTATCAACACCGGGGAGCTGTTTTTT	CASRGGINTGELFF	TRBV7-2	TRBJ2-2	-	few
TGCGCCAGCAGCCATCCCTTGATCACAGATACGCAGTATTTT	CASSHPLITDTQYF	TRBV4-1	TRBJ2-3	-	few
TGCGCCAGCAGCCAAATAATAGGGATCTCCTACGAGCAGTACTTC	CASSQIIGISYEQYF	TRBV4-1	TRBJ2-7	-	-